The present T cell receptor beta chain was sequenced within a study of T cells in localized non-small cell lung cancer. Study observations and caveats: Density of T cells in blood, when higher, went with longer overall survival. The study found T cell clonality highest in uninvolved adjacent lung, above tumor. A median around 57 of the top 100 tumor clones appeared in adjacent lung.

Concerning this clone: The antigen remains unidentified.

This table comes from immunoSEQ multiplex PCR, and its TCRdb copy is limited to in-frame clones, with some not included. The sample contains approximately 88,000 clones, roughly 90% of which appear only once. CDR3 length equals 15 residues. The germline gives CDR1 GTSNPN, CDR2 SVGIG (reference sequence). V was trimmed by 4 bases and J by 6 bases, leaving 18 bases between them. The chain has TRBV30 and TRBJ2-2, with D perhaps assigned TRBD1 or TRBD2 (5 bases each). The TCR originated in a woman aged 40-69 years with stage II squamous cell lung carcinoma. Sequencing used PBMCs, obtained before any cancer treatment. CDR3 in DNA: TGTGCCTGGACCCGGGGACGACTGGGGTCCGGGGAGCTGTTTTTT. Protein product: CAWTRGRLGSGELFF.